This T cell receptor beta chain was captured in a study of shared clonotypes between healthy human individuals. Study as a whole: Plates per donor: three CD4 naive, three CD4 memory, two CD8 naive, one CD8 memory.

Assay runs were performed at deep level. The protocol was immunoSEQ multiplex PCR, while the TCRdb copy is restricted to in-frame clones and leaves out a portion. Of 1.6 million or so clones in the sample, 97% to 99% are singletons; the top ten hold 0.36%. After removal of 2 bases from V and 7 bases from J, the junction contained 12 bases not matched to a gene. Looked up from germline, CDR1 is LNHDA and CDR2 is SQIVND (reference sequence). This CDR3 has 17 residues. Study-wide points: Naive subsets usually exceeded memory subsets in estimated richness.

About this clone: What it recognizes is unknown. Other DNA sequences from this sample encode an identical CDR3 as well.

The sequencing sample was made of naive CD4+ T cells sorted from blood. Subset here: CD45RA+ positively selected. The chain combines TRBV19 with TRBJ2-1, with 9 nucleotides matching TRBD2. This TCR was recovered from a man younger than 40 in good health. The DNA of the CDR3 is TGTGCCAGTAGTATATTTGGCGGGAGGGCCGGAAGAAATGAGCAGTTCTTC. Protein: CASSIFGGRAGRNEQFF.